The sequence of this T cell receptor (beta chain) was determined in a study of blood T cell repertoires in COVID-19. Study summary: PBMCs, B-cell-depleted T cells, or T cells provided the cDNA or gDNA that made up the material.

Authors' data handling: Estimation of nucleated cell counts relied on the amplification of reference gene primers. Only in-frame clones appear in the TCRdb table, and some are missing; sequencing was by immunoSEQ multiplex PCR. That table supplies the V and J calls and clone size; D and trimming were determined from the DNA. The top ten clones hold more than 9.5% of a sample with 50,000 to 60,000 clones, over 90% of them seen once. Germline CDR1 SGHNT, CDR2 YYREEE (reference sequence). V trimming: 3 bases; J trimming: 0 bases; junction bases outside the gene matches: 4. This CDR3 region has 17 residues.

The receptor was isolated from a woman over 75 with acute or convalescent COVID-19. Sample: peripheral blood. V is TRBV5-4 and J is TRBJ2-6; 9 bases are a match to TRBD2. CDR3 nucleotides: TGTGCCAGCAGCTCTAGCGGGACGATCTCTGGGGCCAACGTCCTGACTTTC. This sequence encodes CASSSSGTISGANVLTF.